One TCR beta chain is described in this entry. The data derive from a study of T-cell memory formation after mild COVID-19. The V segment lost 4 bases and the J segment 7 bases; nucleotides outside the gene matches: 10. The CDR3 sequence is 15 residues long. MiXCR was run by TCRdb on the 5' RACE reads, yielding one entry per CDR3 protein. The sample shows 190,000 or so distinct CDR3 sequences, roughly 30% of them seen only once. The TCR sequence derives from an adult woman who had mild COVID-19 (a few samples of this study predate the infection). Cell type and time point are not known. The gene calls are TRBV12-3 or TRBV12-4 and TRBJ2-1, with 7 bases matching TRBD2. The specimen was PBMCs or a T cell subset sorted from them (not recorded which). The CDR3 region has the DNA TGTGCCAGCAGTTCAGGAGCGGGGTCATTAAATGAGCAGTTCTTC. Its translation: CASSSGAGSLNEQFF.